This TCR beta chain is drawn from a study of neurological immune-mediated disorders. TCRdb itself ran the 5' RACE reads through MiXCR, one entry per CDR3 protein. The sample shows under 80,000 distinct CDR3 sequences, 4% to 6% of them seen only once. Trimming took off 1 base at V and 0 bases at J, with 10 bases between the two ends. The germline gives CDR1 SGHDT, CDR2 YYEEEE. This CDR3 is built from 16 residues. This clonotype appeared many times. Sequencing input: PBMCs. The origin of this receptor is a woman aged 25 to 39 with multiple sclerosis. The genes are TRBV5-6 and TRBJ2-2; weak D call: TRBD1 (5 bases). CDR3 sequence: CASSLIWGPNTGELFF. CDR3 in DNA: TGTGCCAGCAGCTTGATCTGGGGCCCGAACACCGGGGAGCTGTTTTTT.